Shown below are 10 T cell receptor beta chains from a single sample sequenced in a study of control samples from healthy donors and cancer patients. Data came from immunoSEQ multiplex PCR; TCRdb stores just in-frame clones and leaves some out. The table has about 40,000 clones, around 90% seen once. The sample comprised blood. These TCRs come from a woman aged 45-65 years in good health.

The V call is TRBV27, the J call TRBJ2-7, with a weak D call TRBD2 (6 bases). The CDR3 spans 15 residues. Germline CDR1 and CDR2: MNHEY and SMNVEV (reference sequence). Trimming took off 3 bases at V and 2 bases at J, with 14 bases between the two ends. This CDR3 reads CASSFLGGDAYEQYF. CDR3 DNA: TGTGCCAGCAGTTTTTTGGGGGGTGACGCCTACGAGCAGTACTTC.

The V gene is TRBV11-3, the J gene TRBJ1-1, with D possibly matching TRBD1 (6 bases). The CDR3 is made up of 14 amino acids. V shed 1 base and J shed 3 bases, with 9 bases lying between them. Germline-derived CDR1 and CDR2 are SGHNT and YENEEA. The CDR3 loop is CASSLAGGHTEAFF. The CDR3 DNA follows: TGTGCCAGCAGCTTAGCCGGGGGCCACACTGAAGCTTTCTTT.

The genes are TRBV12-3 or TRBV12-4 and TRBJ1-2; D not resolved. Deletions cut 6 bases from V and 4 bases from J, with 12 bases between. This CDR3 has 13 residues. Here the CDR3 reads CASSLDGAYGYTF. CDR3 coding DNA: TGTGCCAGCAGCCTAGACGGAGCCTATGGCTACACCTTC.

The rearrangement uses TRBV9 and TRBJ2-2, with D tentatively TRBD1 (6 bases). This CDR3 spans 18 amino acids. CDR1 is SGDLS and CDR2 is YYNGEE in the germline V gene. V dropped 4 bases and J dropped 0 bases, with 19 bases sitting between them. CDR3 bases: TGTGCCAGCAGCCCCCGCCTTCCAGGGGACCCGAACACCGGGGAGCTGTTTTTT. Amino acids: CASSPRLPGDPNTGELFF.

The CDR3 here is CASSLLGQGAYEQYF. For the CDR3, the DNA is TGTGCCAGCAGTTTACTCGGACAGGGGGCCTACGAGCAGTACTTC. The chain carries TRBV27 and TRBJ2-7, with TRBD1 identical over 10 bases. This CDR3 spans 15 amino acids. V dropped 2 bases and J dropped 2; count of bases not matched to a gene: 3. Germline V gives CDR1 MNHEY, CDR2 SMNVEV (reference sequence).

The rearrangement uses TRBV18 and TRBJ1-1; no definite D call. CDR3 size: 15 residues. Germline CDR1 and CDR2: KGHSH and LQKENI. The V and J ends lost 3 bases and 1 base respectively, with 12 bases between them. The CDR3 DNA reads as TGTGCCAGCTCACCTCAACCCGGGCCGAACACTGAAGCTTTCTTT. The encoded protein is CASSPQPGPNTEAFF.

In this sample, this clone turned up a few times. Different DNA sequences within this sample yield the same CDR3. The rearrangement uses TRBV6-5 and TRBJ1-5; 7 bases agree with TRBD1. Germline CDR1 reads MNHEY; CDR2 reads SVGAGI. This CDR3 has 15 residues. The V gene end was trimmed by 6 bases and the J gene end by 0 bases; junction bases not matched to a gene: 5. The CDR3 nucleotides are TGTGCCAGCAGAGTAACAGGGGATAGCAATCAGCCCCAGCATTTT. Translation gives CASRVTGDSNQPQHF.

J is TRBJ2-3 and V is TRBV9, with 14 positions matching TRBD2. The ends lost 0 bases at V and 0 bases at J; junction bases unmatched: 3. Germline CDR1 and CDR2: SGDLS and YYNGEE. CDR3 size: 18 residues. The CDR3 region is CASSVGTSGGTSTDTQYF. The DNA for the CDR3 is TGTGCCAGCAGCGTAGGGACTAGCGGGGGGACGAGCACAGATACGCAGTATTTT.

The chain links TRBV7-9 to TRBJ1-2; D ambiguous. The CDR3 length is 13 residues. Trimming pared 5 bases from V and 2 bases from J, leaving 9 bases between. The germline CDR1 and CDR2 sequences are SEHNR and FQNEAQ (reference sequence). CDR3 nucleotide sequence: TGTGCCAGCAGCCCTGACAAGAACTATGGCTACACCTTC. Translated: CASSPDKNYGYTF. The complete variable domain, with remaining parts taken from reference TRBV7-9 and TRBJ1-2, reads DTGVSQNPRHKITKRGQNVTFRCDPISEHNRLYWYRQTLGQGPEFLTYFQNEAQLEKSRLLSDRFSAERPKGSFSTLEIQRTEQGDSAMYLCASSPDKNYGYTFGSGTRLTVV.

The genes are TRBV19 and TRBJ1-5; a possible D gene is TRBD1 (5 bases). The CDR3 loop spans 15 amino acids. Trimming took off 7 bases at V and 2 bases at J, with 15 bases between the two ends. Germline-derived CDR1 and CDR2 are LNHDA and SQIVND (reference sequence). The CDR3 sequence: CASKGLLGGNQPQHF. The CDR3 DNA follows: TGTGCCAGTAAAGGCTTGTTAGGGGGCAATCAGCCCCAGCATTTT.